Each of the 9 T cell receptor beta chains below was sequenced from the same sample in a study of T cell repertoires in cytomegalovirus infection. One entry per CDR3 protein results from TCRdb running MiXCR on the reads. The data contain approximately 73,000 distinct CDR3 sequences, 40% of them singletons. Their antigen targets remain unknown. The source was CD8+ T cells from cultured PBMCs, collected from culture after CMV antigen stimulation. These receptors originate from a human donor in good health (CMV status not recorded). Some clones in this sample may be carry-over from other donors' samples.

The V and J genes are TRBV2 and TRBJ1-6; D is unresolved. V was trimmed by 3 bases and J by 9 bases, leaving 15 bases between them. Germline V gives CDR1 SNHLY, CDR2 FYNNEI. The CDR3 has 15 amino acids. CDR3 in amino acids: CASSEPSEETSPLHF. DNA of the CDR3: TGTGCCAGCAGTGAGCCGTCCGAGGAAACTTCACCCCTCCACTTT.

The CDR3: CASSLSGNGANVLTF. The DNA of the CDR3 is TGTGCCAGCAGTTTGTCGGGGAATGGGGCCAACGTCCTGACTTTC. The rearrangement links TRBV28 to TRBJ2-6; the D gene is possibly TRBD2 (5 bases). Deletions cut 3 bases from V and 3 bases from J, with 9 bases between. Germline CDR1 is MDHEN and CDR2 is SYDVKM. The CDR3 length is 15 residues.

This clonotype has just a few counts. V is TRBV7-9 and J is TRBJ2-7; 9 positions match TRBD1. The V gene end was trimmed by 0 bases and the J gene end by 4 bases; junction bases not matched to a gene: 4. CDR3 size: 15 residues. CDR1 and CDR2 from the germline V gene are SEHNR and FQNEAQ (reference sequence). CDR3 sequence: CASSLAGTGLYEQYF. The CDR3 DNA is TGTGCCAGCAGCTTAGCCGGGACAGGGCTTTACGAGCAGTACTTC.

This clonotype was recorded a few times. The genes are TRBV28 and TRBJ1-1, with 7 positions matching TRBD1. The CDR3 has 14 amino acids. J lost 5 bases, V lost 5 bases, and 8 bases had no gene match. CDR1 and CDR2 from the germline V gene are MDHEN and SYDVKM. DNA for the CDR3: TGTGCCAGCAGTCCCCGAGGGGGCCGGACTGAAGCTTTCTTT. Protein product: CASSPRGGRTEAFF.

This chain joins TRBV2 and TRBJ2-1, with unresolved D. The CDR3 loop spans 11 amino acids. With 8 bases removed from V and 7 bases from J, the gap between germline ends came to 9 bases. CDR1 SNHLY and CDR2 FYNNEI come from the germline V gene. CDR3 region: CASLFGNEQFF. The CDR3 region has the DNA TGTGCCAGCCTGTTCGGTAATGAGCAGTTCTTC.

The V and J genes are TRBV27 and TRBJ2-2; D uncertain. Germline V gene sequence: CDR1 MNHEY, CDR2 SMNVEV (reference sequence). This CDR3 is built from 12 residues. V lost 3 bases and J 6 bases, leaving 5 bases between the germline ends. The CDR3 sequence is CASSFYPGELFF. DNA of the CDR3: TGTGCCAGCAGTTTCTATCCCGGGGAGCTGTTTTTT.

V gene TRBV27 combines with J gene TRBJ2-7, with D possibly being TRBD1 (6 bases). V was clipped by 3 bases and J by 3 bases, with 9 bases between them. In germline, CDR1 is MNHEY, CDR2 SMNVEV (reference sequence). This CDR3 spans 13 amino acids. CDR3 coding DNA: TGTGCCAGCAGTTTCGGACAGTTCTACGAGCAGTACTTC. Protein product: CASSFGQFYEQYF.

This chain connects TRBV4-2 to TRBJ2-5; TRBD1 aligns across 8 bases. The CDR3 sequence is 19 residues long. Germline V gene lookup returns CDR1 LGHNA and CDR2 YNFKEQ. The ends lost 2 bases at V and 1 base at J; junction bases unmatched: 15. The CDR3 region is CASSQTYNLGTGFQETQYF. In DNA form, the CDR3 reads TGTGCCAGCAGCCAAACCTACAATCTCGGGACAGGTTTCCAAGAGACCCAGTACTTC.

The rearrangement links TRBV12-3 or TRBV12-4 to TRBJ1-5, with D perhaps matching TRBD1 (6 bases). V shed 5 bases and J shed 3 bases, with 17 bases lying between them. This CDR3 is built from 16 residues. As DNA, the CDR3 is TGTGCCAGCAGTCCCGCCGGGGGGGGCCCCAATCAGCCCCAGCATTTT. Translation gives CASSPAGGGPNQPQHF.